This record concerns one TCR beta chain sequence. What it recognizes is unknown. This sample is part of a study of shared clonotypes between healthy human individuals. Naivety among CD8 cells was defined by CD45RO negativity and positive CCR7 selection, thereby excluding terminally differentiated effector memory CD45RA+ cells. The V gene's germline CDR1 is MNHEY and CDR2 SVGAGI. The CDR3 covers 16 residues. J was trimmed by 7 bases and V by 4 bases; bases with no gene match: 9. Sequenced by immunoSEQ multiplex PCR; TCRdb stores in-frame clones only, minus some. The sample has approximately 810,000 clones, about 92% seen once. Study-wide results and caveats: Though the depth was large, rarefaction showed that sorted-subset sequencing was incomplete. The researchers took only blood, and tissue repertoires probably look different.

Sequencing used naive CD8+ T cells sorted from blood. The receptor was derived from a man aged 30-40 years in good health. This chain connects TRBV6-5 to TRBJ2-1, with TRBD2 matching 11 bases. CDR3 in DNA: TGTGCCAGCAGTTGGCCTGTTAGCGGGAGGGGAAATGAGCAGTTCTTC. Amino acid sequence: CASSWPVSGRGNEQFF.